The 23 T cell receptor beta chains presented below share a single source sample, sequenced in a study of T cell repertoires in ileal Crohn's disease. Clones were read by immunoSEQ multiplex PCR, and TCRdb kept only the in-frame ones, dropping some. The sample holds about 15,000 clones; about 90% are singletons and the top ten take roughly 5.5%. The sample consisted of ileal tissue. These receptors all stem from an adult with Crohn's disease.

This CDR3 reads CASSQNAGTSAVEQYF. CDR3 sequence (DNA): TGCGCCAGCAGCCAAAATGCCGGGACTAGCGCAGTCGAGCAGTACTTC. This chain connects TRBV4-1 to TRBJ2-7, with 10 bases aligning to TRBD2. Per germline, CDR1 MGHRA and CDR2 YSYEKL. The CDR3 spans 16 residues. After removal of 2 bases from V and 6 bases from J, the junction contained 10 bases not matched to a gene.

The chain carries TRBV7-2 and TRBJ1-1, with TRBD1 as a possible D gene (5 bases). This CDR3 spans 15 amino acids. V was cut by 0 bases and J by 0 bases, with 8 bases left in between. Germline values: CDR1 SGHTA, CDR2 FQGNSA. DNA for the CDR3: TGTGCCAGCAGCTTAGCTGGACACCTGAACACTGAAGCTTTCTTT. This encodes CASSLAGHLNTEAFF.

The chain combines TRBV19 with TRBJ1-5; 9 bases match TRBD1. The CDR3 consists of 14 residues. Germline V gene lookup returns CDR1 LNHDA and CDR2 SQIVND (reference sequence). The ends lost 7 bases at V and 4 bases at J; junction bases unmatched: 5. CDR3 sequence (DNA): TGTGCCAGTACCTCGACAGGGGGGAATCAGCCCCAGCATTTT. Its translation is CASTSTGGNQPQHF.

In DNA, the CDR3 is TGTGCCAGCAGTTTAGAGCGCGAGCAGTACTTC. Protein: CASSLEREQYF. This chain uses TRBV27 with TRBJ2-7; D gene unclear. Per germline, CDR1 MNHEY and CDR2 SMNVEV (reference sequence). This CDR3 region has 11 residues. The V end was cut by 2 bases, the J end by 6 bases, with 5 bases between.

The gene calls are TRBV5-1 and TRBJ2-5, with D perhaps matching TRBD2 (5 bases). This CDR3 has 13 amino acids. CDR1 and CDR2 from the germline V gene are SGHRS and YFSETQ. V was clipped by 0 bases and J by 7 bases, with 10 bases between them. CDR3 in amino acids: CASSLETAGTQYF. The CDR3 nucleotides read TGCGCCAGCAGCTTGGAAACGGCGGGGACCCAGTACTTC.

The gene calls are TRBV25-1 and TRBJ2-1; a weak D match, TRBD1 (6 bases). In germline, CDR1 is MGHDK, CDR2 SYGVNS. The CDR3 consists of 16 residues. V lost 3 bases and J 2 bases, leaving 14 bases between the germline ends. The CDR3 is CASSDSRRGTYNEQFF. CDR3 nucleotides: TGTGCCAGCAGTGATTCTCGCAGGGGCACCTACAATGAGCAGTTCTTC.

This chain connects TRBV28 to TRBJ2-1, with a possible D match to TRBD2 (5 bases). This CDR3 comprises 13 residues. Germline V gene data show CDR1 as MDHEN and CDR2 as SYDVKM. The germline V and J ends were trimmed by 4 bases and 4 bases, with 8 bases remaining between them. The CDR3 DNA is TGTGCCAGCAGTTCGGACTCATACAATGAGCAGTTCTTC. Protein: CASSSDSYNEQFF.

The count of this clone is one. The V call is TRBV2, the J call TRBJ2-7; 7 bases align to TRBD1. The V gene end was trimmed by 6 bases and the J gene end by 1 base; junction bases not matched to a gene: 9. This CDR3 is built from 15 residues. Germline CDR1 and CDR2: SNHLY and FYNNEI. The CDR3 coding sequence is TGTGCCAGCAGCCGGGACAGTCAATTTTCCTACGAGCAGTACTTC. It is translated as CASSRDSQFSYEQYF.

V usage is TRBV7-2 and J usage is TRBJ1-2, with D uncertain. Between the trimmed V and J ends, which lost 7 bases and 4 bases, there was a span of 7 bases. Germline V gives CDR1 SGHTA, CDR2 FQGNSA. CDR3 size: 11 residues. The chain's CDR3 is CASNPIYGYTF. In nucleotides, the CDR3 is TGTGCCAGCAACCCTATCTATGGCTACACCTTC.

The genes are TRBV2 and TRBJ2-7; no firm D call. Trimming cost V 7 bases and J 3 bases, with 16 bases left between them. This CDR3 is built from 14 residues. The germline V gene has CDR1 SNHLY and CDR2 FYNNEI. The CDR3 protein is CASIESQNHYEQYF. In DNA, the CDR3 is TGTGCCAGCATTGAGTCGCAGAATCACTACGAGCAGTACTTC.

V usage is TRBV5-4 and J usage is TRBJ2-7, with D uncertain. CDR3 length: 13 residues. Per germline, CDR1 SGHNT and CDR2 YYREEE (reference sequence). Trimming shortened V by 5 bases and J by 3 bases, and 12 bases separated the two germline ends. CDR3 sequence: CASSYDSRYEQYF. DNA of the CDR3: TGTGCCAGCAGTTACGACTCTCGCTACGAGCAGTACTTC. The whole variable domain, filled in from reference TRBV5-4 and TRBJ2-7, reads ETGVTQSPTHLIKTRGQQVTLRCSSQSGHNTVSWYQQALGQGPQFIFQYYREEENGRGNFPPRFSGLQFPNYSSELNVNALELDDSALYLCASSYDSRYEQYFGPGTRLTVT.

The chain combines TRBV28 with TRBJ2-6, with D possibly matching TRBD2 (6 bases). The CDR3 totals 14 residues. Trimming left V 10 bases short and J 3 bases short, with 13 bases between. Germline loops: CDR1 MDHEN, CDR2 SYDVKM. The CDR3 DNA reads TGTGCCACCTATGAGGAGGGTGGGGCCAACGTCCTGACTTTC. Amino acid sequence: CATYEEGGANVLTF. Full variable domain (outside the CDR3, taken from reference TRBV28 and TRBJ2-6): DVKVTQSSRYLVKRTGEKVFLECVQDMDHENMFWYRQDPGLGLRLIYFSYDVKMKEKGDIPEGYSVSREKKERFSLILESASTNQTSMYLCATYEEGGANVLTFGAGSRLTVL.

The chain combines TRBV9 with TRBJ2-3; 13 bases match TRBD2. Germline lookup yields CDR1 SGDLS and CDR2 YYNGEE. V lost 3 bases, J lost 1 base, and 8 bases stayed unmatched. The CDR3 totals 18 residues. The CDR3 DNA is TGTGCCAGCAGCGAAACTAGCGGGAGGGCCGGGCGCACAGATACGCAGTATTTT. This sequence encodes CASSETSGRAGRTDTQYF. The whole variable domain, remainder taken from reference TRBV9 and TRBJ2-3, is DSGVTQTPKHLITATGQRVTLRCSPRSGDLSVYWYQQSLDQGLQFLIQYYNGEERAKGNILERFSAQQFPDLHSELNLSSLELGDSALYFCASSETSGRAGRTDTQYFGPGTRLTVL.

The genes are TRBV5-5 and TRBJ2-1; D is possibly TRBD2 (6 bases). Germline V gene lookup returns CDR1 SGHKS and CDR2 YYEKEE (reference sequence). The CDR3 is made up of 14 amino acids. Trimming removed 4 bases at V and 7 bases at J, with 15 bases between. The CDR3 loop reads CASSPRGLLNEQFF. CDR3 in DNA: TGTGCCAGCAGCCCCCGGGGACTTCTTAATGAGCAGTTCTTC.

Points on this clone: Other DNA variants within this sample encode the same CDR3. The chain carries TRBV7-3 and TRBJ1-1, with TRBD1 identical over 7 bases. Trimming took 0 bases from V and 2 from J; bases not matched to a gene: 0. The CDR3 spans 14 residues. Germline CDR1 SGHTA, CDR2 FQGTGA. The CDR3 loop is CASSLTGGNTEAFF. The CDR3 nucleotides read TGTGCCAGCAGCTTAACAGGGGGCAACACTGAAGCTTTCTTT.

Worth noting for this clone: Additional DNA sequences in this sample encode the identical CDR3. The V and J genes are TRBV5-6 and TRBJ1-3; unclear D gene. Trimming cost V 2 bases and J 0 bases, with 9 bases left between them. This CDR3 spans 15 amino acids. The germline CDR1 and CDR2 sequences are SGHDT and YYEEEE. Here the CDR3 DNA reads TGTGCCAGCAGCTTTAGGAGGAACTCTGGAAACACCATATATTTT. Its protein is CASSFRRNSGNTIYF. The full variable domain, with the rest looked up from reference TRBV5-6 and TRBJ1-3, is DAGVTQSPTHLIKTRGQQVTLRCSPKSGHDTVSWYQQALGQGPQFIFQYYEEEERQRGNFPDRFSGHQFPNYSSELNVNALLLGDSALYLCASSFRRNSGNTIYFGEGSWLTVV.

The chain uses TRBV30 and TRBJ2-5, with D possibly TRBD2 on 5 matching bases. Gene TRBJ2-7 matches the end of the DNA better, so the J call may be wrong. CDR1 is GTSNPN and CDR2 is SVGIG in the germline V gene (reference sequence). There are 14 residues in the CDR3. CDR3 nucleotide sequence: TGTGCCTGGTGCCGCGGAGGTTCTAGGGCCGAGCAGTACTTC. Amino acid sequence: CAWCRGGSRAEQYF.

This clone has only a few counts. The gene calls are TRBV9 and TRBJ1-5; D is unclear. This CDR3 is 14 amino acids long. The ends were cut back, 0 bases at V and 4 bases at J, with 8 bases in the middle. CDR1 is SGDLS, CDR2 YYNGEE, per germline. CDR3: CASSVGASNQPQHF. The DNA for the CDR3 is TGTGCCAGCAGCGTAGGCGCTTCGAATCAGCCCCAGCATTTT.

The V and J genes are TRBV6-1 and TRBJ2-2, with a weak D call TRBD2 (6 bases). Germline V gene lookup returns CDR1 MNHNS and CDR2 SASEGT. The CDR3 consists of 14 residues. V lost 10 bases and J 2 bases, leaving 14 bases between the germline ends. CDR3 loop: CATTSGVNTGELFF. The CDR3 bases are TGTGCCACCACCTCGGGAGTAAACACCGGGGAGCTGTTTTTT.

The chain recombines TRBV10-1 with TRBJ2-2, with TRBD2 matching 8 bases. This CDR3 has 15 residues. V trimming: 7 bases; J trimming: 3 bases; junction bases outside the gene matches: 7. Germline values: CDR1 WNHNN, CDR2 SYGVQD (reference sequence). This chain's CDR3 is CASTPGGEDTGELFF. Written as DNA, the CDR3 is TGCGCCAGCACCCCGGGAGGGGAGGACACCGGGGAGCTGTTTTTT.

The chain links TRBV6-5 to TRBJ2-5; 11 bases are shared with TRBD2. V shed 8 bases, J shed 5 bases, and the junction held 10 bases outside the gene matches. This CDR3 has 15 amino acids. Germline values: CDR1 MNHEY, CDR2 SVGAGI. CDR3 in amino acids: CASGDSGRVGETQYF. The CDR3 DNA reads TGTGCCAGCGGGGATAGCGGGAGGGTCGGGGAGACCCAGTACTTC.

The CDR3 DNA sequence: TGTGCCAGCAGCCAAGATGTAGCGGGAGCAGATACGCAGTATTTT. It specifies CASSQDVAGADTQYF. V is TRBV4-2 and J is TRBJ2-3; TRBD2 matches at 9 bases. Germline V lookup: CDR1 LGHNA, CDR2 YNFKEQ. Germline trimming cut 0 bases from V and 4 bases from J; bases unmatched to any gene: 2. The CDR3 spans 15 residues.

The chain couples TRBV29-1 to TRBJ1-3; no definite D call. V was trimmed by 4 bases and J by 4 bases, leaving 14 bases between them. Germline CDR1 is SQVTM and CDR2 is ANQGSEA. This CDR3 spans 14 amino acids. The CDR3 protein is CSVAREAGGNTIYF. The CDR3 coding sequence is TGCAGCGTTGCCCGGGAGGCAGGCGGAAACACCATATATTTT. The full variable domain, completed using reference TRBV29-1 and TRBJ1-3, is SAVISQKPSRDICQRGTSLTIQCQVDSQVTMMFWYRQQPGQSLTLIATANQGSEATYESGFVIDKFPISRPNLTFSTLTVSNMSPEDSSIYLCSVAREAGGNTIYFGEGSWLTVV.